These T cell receptor beta chains were read from a single sample in a study of blood T cell repertoires in COVID-19. Generated by immunoSEQ multiplex PCR, the TCRdb table keeps only in-frame clones and is missing some. The sample has 150,000 or so clones; over 75% are singletons. The source material was peripheral blood. All receptors come from a man between 60 and 75 years old with COVID-19, enrolled during active disease. CDR3s include the opening cysteine and the closing phenylalanine or tryptophan. Each record gives: D gene, CDR3 length, clone size, J gene, V gene, CDR3 DNA, CDR3 protein. The D gene is left open where the match is weak. Clone size is stated in some rows and not others, as once, few, many or a class when expanded.

>TRBD2|14|NA|TRBJ2-5|TRBV11-3
TGTGCCAGCAGCCTTAGCGGGGGGGCGGAGACCCAGTACTTC
CASSLSGGAETQYF
>NA|12|NA|TRBJ2-3|TRBV27
TGTGCCATCAAAACCAAGGGGGATACGCAGTATTTT
CAIKTKGDTQYF
>TRBD2|18|NA|TRBJ2-6|TRBV7-3
TGTGCCAGCAGCCGACTAGCGGGAGGGGAGAGTGGGGCCAACGTCCTGACTTTC
CASSRLAGGESGANVLTF
>TRBD1|15|NA|TRBJ1-3|TRBV28
TGTGCCAGCAGTCAGACAGGGATGGCTGGAAACACCATATATTTT
CASSQTGMAGNTIYF
>TRBD1|15|NA|TRBJ2-6|TRBV28
TGTGCCAGCAGTTCGCAGGGGGCTGGGGCCAACGTCCTGACTTTC
CASSSQGAGANVLTF
>TRBD1|13|NA|TRBJ1-2|TRBV6-5
TGTGCCAGCAGAGTCGGACAGGACTCTGGCTACACCTTC
CASRVGQDSGYTF
>TRBD1|15|few|TRBJ1-2|TRBV5-5
TGTGCCAGCAGCCTTGCCGGGACAGCTAACTATGGCTACACCTTC
CASSLAGTANYGYTF
>TRBD2|18|NA|TRBJ2-1|TRBV2
TGTGCCAGCAGTGGATCCCAGCGGGGGGGCCCAATCTACAATGAGCAGTTCTTC
CASSGSQRGGPIYNEQFF
>TRBD2|17|NA|TRBJ2-5|TRBV5-1
TGCGCCAGCAGCTTGAGGTCTAGCGGGGGAGACCAAGAGACCCAGTACTTC
CASSLRSSGGDQETQYF
>NA|16|NA|TRBJ2-1|TRBV19
TGTGCCAGTAGTAGCCGCGACGTCAGACAAGTTAATGAGCAGTTCTTC
CASSSRDVRQVNEQFF
>NA|15|few|TRBJ2-7|TRBV6-2/TRBV6-3
TGTGCCAGCAGTTATTCTACATACAGACCCTACGAGCAGTACTTC
CASSYSTYRPYEQYF
>NA|17|NA|TRBJ2-7|TRBV19
TGTGCCAGTAGTATAGACGCGCGGACAGCCCAGTCCTACGAGCAGTACTTC
CASSIDARTAQSYEQYF
>TRBD1|14|few|TRBJ1-1|TRBV6-5
TGTGCCAGCAGCCCCCGTGGGACAGCCCGTGAAGCTTTCTTT
CASSPRGTAREAFF
>NA|12|few|TRBJ2-7|TRBV7-9
TGTGCCAGCAGAGCGCAGTCCTACGAGCAGTACTTC
CASRAQSYEQYF
>NA|16|NA|TRBJ2-1|TRBV6-4
TGTGCCAGCAGTGACTACGACCTAAAAGCGAAAAATGAGCAGTTCTTC
CASSDYDLKAKNEQFF
>TRBD1|15|NA|TRBJ1-6|TRBV29-1
TGCAGCGTTGAAAGGGACAGGGGAAATAATTCACCCCTCCACTTT
CSVERDRGNNSPLHF
>NA|15|NA|TRBJ2-1|TRBV9
TGTGCCAGCAGCACCCGGACAGTGGCCTACAATGAGCAGTTCTTC
CASSTRTVAYNEQFF
>TRBD2|16|NA|TRBJ2-1|TRBV29-1
TGCAGCGTTGAGTCGGTAGCGGGAGAAAGAGACAATGAGCAGTTCTTC
CSVESVAGERDNEQFF
>NA|15|NA|TRBJ1-5|TRBV5-6
TGTGCCAGCAGCCCGTGGACAGAGAGCAATCAGCCCCAGCATTTT
CASSPWTESNQPQHF
>NA|14|NA|TRBJ2-3|TRBV7-2
TGTGCCAGCAGCTCTAGGACTAGCACAGATACGCAGTATTTT
CASSSRTSTDTQYF